This TCR beta chain was identified during a study of T cell repertoires in cytomegalovirus infection. For the study at large: Public TCR beta signatures marked donors with CMV infection and the matching HLA. Study-wide points: Dominant in the ex vivo response were TCR beta clonotypes restricted by HLA-C and specific for CMV. CMV carriers with the relevant HLA were identified by cumulative public TCR beta family frequency.

Each CDR3 protein is one row after TCRdb ran MiXCR on the reads. The table lists 290,000 or so distinct CDR3 sequences, over 20% of them singletons. About this clonotype itself: What it binds is not known.

The length of the CDR3 is 13 residues. The V and J ends lost 3 bases and 10 bases respectively, with 13 bases between them. The germline gives CDR1 SGHTA, CDR2 FQGNSA. This sequence joins TRBV7-2 and TRBJ2-1, with D hard to call. Sequenced: PBMCs. The clonotype was recovered from a human donor in good health (CMV status not recorded). Some clones in this sample may be carry-over from other donors' samples. The CDR3 nucleotides are TGTGCCAGCAGCTTCGACCCACACAGAGAGCAGTTCTTC. Translated: CASSFDPHREQFF.